The 27 T cell receptor beta chains presented below share a single source sample, sequenced in a study of regulatory T cells. Whole-study findings and limits: Regulatory T cells from CD3G-deficient patients were less diverse than autologous conventional CD4+ cells and control regulatory cells.

Their target antigens are unknown. Amplification used 52 TRBV primers and 13 TRBJ primers. TCRdb's copy holds only in-frame clones and misses some; the assay was immunoSEQ multiplex PCR. The data hold about 5,700 clones, with 80% to 90% observed a single time. The sequenced sample consisted of CD4+ Tregs sorted from blood. The receptors derive from a person aged 18 to 30 with CD3G deficiency.

This rearrangement joins TRBV6-1 to TRBJ1-1, with D possibly TRBD1 on 5 matching bases. Germline V gene lookup returns CDR1 MNHNS and CDR2 SASEGT. The CDR3 has 14 amino acids. V was trimmed by 2 bases and J by 6 bases, leaving 13 bases between them. CDR3 region: CASSERGQASEAFF. The CDR3 coding sequence is TGTGCCAGCAGTGAAAGGGGTCAGGCATCTGAAGCTTTCTTT.

The CDR3 DNA sequence: TGTGCCATCAGTGATGGCAGGAAGGGGACCGGGGAGCTGTTTTTT. This translates into CAISDGRKGTGELFF. The V gene is TRBV10-3, the J gene TRBJ2-2, with D possibly matching TRBD1 (5 bases). Trimming shortened V by 3 bases and J by 5 bases, and 13 bases separated the two germline ends. From germline, CDR1 is ENHRY and CDR2 SYGVKD. The CDR3 runs 15 residues.

This clone has a handful of counts. This chain connects TRBV6-1 to TRBJ2-7; tentatively, D is TRBD1 (5 bases). V was clipped by 9 bases and J by 7 bases, with 22 bases between them. The CDR3 spans 14 residues. Germline V gene sequence: CDR1 MNHNS, CDR2 SASEGT. CDR3: CASSPVRKPGEQYF. For the CDR3, the DNA is TGTGCCAGTTCACCAGTGAGGAAGCCAGGGGAGCAGTACTTC.

The chain employs TRBV28 and TRBJ1-5; 7 bases are a match to TRBD1. The CDR3 spans 13 residues. The trim removed 5 bases at V and 6 bases at J, leaving 4 bases unmatched. Germline CDR1 and CDR2: MDHEN and SYDVKM. The CDR3 bases are TGTGCCAGCAGTCAGGGGGGGGCTCAGCCCCAGCATTTT. It translates to CASSQGGAQPQHF.

CDR3 region: CASSFGFGELFF. DNA for the CDR3: TGTGCCAGCAGCTTCGGGTTCGGGGAGCTGTTTTTT. The chain uses TRBV5-4 and TRBJ2-2; D unresolved. Germline V gene data show CDR1 as SGHNT and CDR2 as YYREEE (reference sequence). This CDR3 comprises 12 residues. Trimming removed 2 bases at V and 7 bases at J, with 6 bases between.

The genes are TRBV5-1 and TRBJ2-3; 8 bases line up with TRBD2. V gave up 2 bases and J gave up 5 bases; unmatched junction bases: 4. This CDR3 contains 14 residues. CDR1 and CDR2 from the germline V gene are SGHRS and YFSETQ. Written as DNA, the CDR3 is TGCGCCAGCAGCTTAGCGGGGGCCGGAGATACGCAGTATTTT. Its translation is CASSLAGAGDTQYF.

This clone occurred once. This chain connects TRBV7-1 to TRBJ1-6; no firm D call. TRBV7-1 carries the ORF label, with uncertain function. Between the trimmed V and J ends, which lost 4 bases and 10 bases, there was a span of 17 bases. The CDR3 has 15 amino acids. The CDR3 bases are TGTGCCAGCAGCTTAGGAGGCTTCAGAGCATCACCCCTCCACTTT. Its translation is CASSLGGFRASPLHF.

CDR3 nucleotide sequence: TGTGCCAGCAGTCCATTCGGGGACATCTCCTATGGCTACACCTTC. Its protein is CASSPFGDISYGYTF. The chain links TRBV27 to TRBJ1-2; tentative D call: TRBD1 (6 bases). The CDR3 runs to 15 residues. V dropped 5 bases and J dropped 4 bases, with 17 bases sitting between them. Germline V gene lookup returns CDR1 MNHEY and CDR2 SMNVEV (reference sequence).

The J gene is TRBJ1-2, the V gene TRBV5-1; D is ambiguous. Between the trimmed V and J ends, which lost 0 bases and 7 bases, there was a span of 16 bases. The CDR3 length is 15 residues. Germline V gene data show CDR1 as SGHRS and CDR2 as YFSETQ. CDR3 nucleotide sequence: TGCGCCAGCAGCTTGGCCGGTGGCAATTCCCTTGGCTACACCTTC. Amino acid sequence: CASSLAGGNSLGYTF.

The chain uses TRBV6-1 and TRBJ1-5; weak D call: TRBD1 (5 bases). The CDR3 spans 16 residues. V lost 3 bases to trimming and J lost 0 bases, with 12 bases between them. Germline-derived CDR1 and CDR2 are MNHNS and SASEGT. The CDR3 sequence is CASSDGRGLSNQPQHF. As DNA, the CDR3 is TGTGCCAGCAGTGACGGGCGGGGACTTAGCAATCAGCCCCAGCATTTT.

V and J are TRBV5-1 and TRBJ2-3; D might be TRBD2 (5 bases). The V end lost 0 bases, the J end lost 0 bases, and 14 bases lay between the germline ends. Per the germline V gene, CDR1 is SGHRS and CDR2 is YFSETQ. This CDR3 has 17 residues. CDR3 DNA sequence: TGCGCCAGCAGCTTGGGGAAAGGACTTCTTAGCACAGATACGCAGTATTTT. It yields the protein CASSLGKGLLSTDTQYF.

The chain employs TRBV19 and TRBJ2-6; the D is unclear. This CDR3 spans 16 amino acids. The V end lost 1 base, the J end lost 4 bases, and 11 bases lay between the germline ends. Germline V gene sequence: CDR1 LNHDA, CDR2 SQIVND (reference sequence). Here the CDR3 reads CASSIATTFGANVLTF. The DNA for the CDR3 is TGTGCCAGTAGTATAGCCACAACGTTCGGGGCCAACGTCCTGACTTTC.

This chain links TRBV5-1 with TRBJ1-2; a possible D gene is TRBD1 (5 bases). Germline CDR1 and CDR2: SGHRS and YFSETQ. The CDR3 runs to 14 residues. The V and J ends lost 0 bases and 6 bases respectively, with 12 bases between them. The CDR3 region is CASSLGQGGHGYTF. CDR3 nucleotides: TGCGCCAGCAGCTTGGGCCAGGGAGGTCATGGCTACACCTTC.

The V call is TRBV18, the J call TRBJ1-2; 7 nucleotides line up with TRBD1. CDR1 KGHSH and CDR2 LQKENI come from the germline V gene. V dropped 3 bases and J dropped 7; count of bases not matched to a gene: 2. The CDR3 contains 12 residues. DNA for the CDR3: TGTGCCAGCTCACCCACAGGGGTTGGCTACACCTTC. This gives the protein CASSPTGVGYTF.

This rearrangement joins TRBV6-1 to TRBJ2-7, with 11 bases fitting TRBD1. The CDR3 totals 15 residues. With 5 bases clipped from V and 3 bases from J, the junction kept 6 bases outside the gene matches. The germline gives CDR1 MNHNS, CDR2 SASEGT. The CDR3 region has the DNA TGTGCCAGCAGTCACTACGGGACAGGGGGCTACGAGCAGTACTTC. This codes for CASSHYGTGGYEQYF.

This chain links TRBV6-5 with TRBJ2-7; unclear D gene. Germline V lookup: CDR1 MNHEY, CDR2 SVGAGI. V was clipped by 6 bases and J by 6 bases, with 15 bases between them. The CDR3 is 13 amino acids. The CDR3, as DNA: TGTGCCAGCAGGGACCAACAAGGGCTCGAGCAGTACTTC. It is translated as CASRDQQGLEQYF.

This clone has just one count. This chain uses TRBV6-1 with TRBJ1-3; 7 bases align to TRBD1. From germline, CDR1 is MNHNS and CDR2 SASEGT. With V trimmed by 7 bases and J by 5 bases, 8 bases remained unmatched. The CDR3 runs 14 residues. The CDR3 DNA reads TGTGCCAGCAAACCTCAGGGGGGTAGAAACACCATATATTTT. Amino acid sequence: CASKPQGGRNTIYF.

DNA of the CDR3: TGTGCCAGCAGAAGAACAGGTTCGAACACTGAAGCTTTCTTT. Translating gives CASRRTGSNTEAFF. The chain links TRBV6-1 to TRBJ1-1, with D tentatively TRBD1 (5 bases). Germline assignment: CDR1 MNHNS and CDR2 SASEGT. With 6 bases removed from V and 1 base from J, the gap between germline ends came to 12 bases. This CDR3 is built from 14 residues.

The J gene is TRBJ1-1, the V gene TRBV11-2; 8 bases line up with TRBD1. This CDR3 has 13 residues. CDR1 SGHAT and CDR2 FQNNGV come from the germline V gene. V lost 2 bases and J lost 8; bases outside the gene matches: 4. The CDR3 nucleotides read TGTGCCAGCAGCTTACAGGGGGCCGGGGAAGCTTTCTTT. It codes for CASSLQGAGEAFF.

V and J are TRBV5-1 and TRBJ2-3, with D possibly being TRBD2 (5 bases). The CDR3 length is 14 residues. The germline V and J ends were trimmed by 1 base and 3 bases, with 9 bases remaining between them. Germline values: CDR1 SGHRS, CDR2 YFSETQ. The CDR3 reads CASSLTRDTDTQYF. CDR3 in DNA: TGCGCCAGCAGCTTGACCCGGGATACAGATACGCAGTATTTT.

V usage is TRBV28 and J usage is TRBJ2-1, with D unclear. Trimming pared 4 bases from V and 0 bases from J, leaving 7 bases between. The V gene's germline CDR1 is MDHEN and CDR2 SYDVKM. The CDR3 loop spans 14 amino acids. The CDR3 spells CASSWRSSYNEQFF. For the CDR3, the DNA is TGTGCCAGCAGTTGGCGGAGCTCCTACAATGAGCAGTTCTTC.

On this clone: Within the sample, other DNA sequences also encode this same CDR3. This sequence joins TRBV5-1 and TRBJ2-2; D may correspond to TRBD1 or TRBD2 (5 bases each). The CDR3 length is 17 residues. Germline V CDR1 and CDR2: SGHRS, YFSETQ. V was trimmed by 4 bases and J by 3 bases, leaving 19 bases between them. CDR3: CASSAQPRGSYTGELFF. In DNA, the CDR3 is TGCGCCAGCAGCGCCCAACCCCGGGGCAGCTACACCGGGGAGCTGTTTTTT.

CDR3 coding DNA: TGTGCCAGCAGTGGCAGTGACCCAAATCAGCCCCAGCATTTT. It codes for CASSGSDPNQPQHF. J is TRBJ1-5 and V is TRBV6-1, with D hard to call. Trimming removed 4 bases from V and 4 bases from J, with 11 bases in between. In germline, CDR1 is MNHNS, CDR2 SASEGT. The CDR3 has 14 amino acids.

The chain couples TRBV28 to TRBJ2-1; D is uncertain. This CDR3 spans 14 amino acids. Trimming stripped 2 bases from V and 4 bases from J, with 9 bases between. CDR1 is MDHEN, CDR2 SYDVKM, per germline. As DNA, the CDR3 is TGTGCCAGCAGTTTAGGTACCTGGTACAATGAGCAGTTCTTC. It is translated as CASSLGTWYNEQFF.

The chain has TRBV11-2 and TRBJ1-1; no clear D gene. The CDR3 length is 13 residues. Trimming removed 3 bases from V and 1 base from J, with 6 bases in between. CDR1 SGHAT and CDR2 FQNNGV come from the germline V gene. CDR3 sequence reads: CASSFGENTEAFF. CDR3 sequence (DNA): TGTGCCAGCAGCTTTGGTGAGAACACTGAAGCTTTCTTT.

This clone was seen just once. The chain uses TRBV6-1 and TRBJ2-7; 7 nucleotides agree with TRBD2. The CDR3 has 12 amino acids. V lost 3 bases and J lost 8; bases outside the gene matches: 4. Germline values: CDR1 MNHNS, CDR2 SASEGT. Here the CDR3 DNA reads TGTGCCAGCAGTGATTTGACTAGCCAGCAGTACTTC. Translation: CASSDLTSQQYF.

V is TRBV11-2 and J is TRBJ2-6; 9 positions agree with TRBD1. CDR3 length equals 19 residues. The V and J ends lost 5 bases and 1 base, in that order; junction bases with no gene match: 12. The germline V gene has CDR1 SGHAT and CDR2 FQNNGV. The CDR3 region has the DNA TGTGCCAGCAGCCGGGGGACAGGGTTAACGGGGTCTGGGGCCAACGTCCTGACTTTC. It translates to CASSRGTGLTGSGANVLTF.